The clone carrying this TCR beta chain has a handful of counts. The antigen remains unidentified. Following RNA extraction, reverse transcription yielded cDNA that acted as the sequencing template. TCRdb's table, derived via immunoSEQ multiplex PCR, lists solely in-frame clones and lacks some. This sample carries about 190,000 clones, approximately 60% of them seen once, and the ten largest clones take around 0.7%. CDR1 SGHDT and CDR2 YYEEEE come from the germline V gene. The CDR3 extends over 15 amino acids. The V end lost 4 bases, the J end lost 6 bases, and 18 bases lay between the germline ends. Treatment here: oral pan-JAK inhibitor, 5-10 mg twice daily. These data come from a study of CD8+ T cells in alopecia areata. Notes on the study in general: Tofacitinib significantly brought down scalp clonality and expanded CD8+ clones among top 100. In blood and scalp, many expanded lesional clones persisted during tofacitinib.

The chain carries TRBV5-6 and TRBJ2-3; TRBD1 or TRBD2 may be the D gene (5 bases each). The clonotype originates from a human donor with alopecia areata. The material sequenced was CD4+ T cells sorted from blood, taken at week 4, from a patient treated with tofacitinib. The CDR3 nucleotides are TGTGCCAGCAGCCGCCCGGGGACCCGTGGGGATACGCAGTATTTT. Translation gives CASSRPGTRGDTQYF.